This TCR beta chain was identified in a study of blood T cell repertoires in COVID-19. Study overall: Samples of COVID-19 (acute and convalescent) were obtained from the United States, Italy and Spain.

Trimming cost V 3 bases and J 5 bases; bases outside gene matches: 9. This CDR3 has 15 residues. Germline V gene data show CDR1 as LGHDT and CDR2 as YNNKEL (reference sequence). Enrollees, about 18 to 89 years old, lived in approximately 25 US areas. Authors' analysis steps: Counts of nucleated cells, estimated from reference gene primer amplification, were obtained. TCRdb's table, derived via immunoSEQ multiplex PCR, lists solely in-frame clones and lacks some. V and J calls and clone size are copied from that table; D and trimming were computed from the DNA. The sample yields roughly 500,000 clones, over 75% seen once.

The specimen sequenced was PBMCs or T cells enriched from blood (not recorded which). The clonotype comes from a woman aged 40 to 49 who had recovered from COVID-19. The V call is TRBV3-1 (or the pseudogene TRBV3-2), the J call TRBJ1-2; 7 bases agree with TRBD1. The CDR3 nucleotides read TGTGCCAGCAGCCAGGGGACAGTGCTACTATATGGCTACACCTTC. Translation: CASSQGTVLLYGYTF.